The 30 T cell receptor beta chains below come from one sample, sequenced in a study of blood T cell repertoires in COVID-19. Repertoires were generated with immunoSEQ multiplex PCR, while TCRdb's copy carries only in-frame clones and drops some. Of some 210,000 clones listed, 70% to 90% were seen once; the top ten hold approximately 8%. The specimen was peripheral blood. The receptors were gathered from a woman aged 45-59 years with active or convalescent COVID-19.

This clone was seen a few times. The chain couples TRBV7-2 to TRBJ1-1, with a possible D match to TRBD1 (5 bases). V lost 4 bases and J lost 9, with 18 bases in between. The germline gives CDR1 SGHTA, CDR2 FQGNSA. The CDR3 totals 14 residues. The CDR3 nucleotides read TGTGCCAGCAGCTATCCTATTCGTGGGGCTCAAGCTTTCTTT. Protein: CASSYPIRGAQAFF.

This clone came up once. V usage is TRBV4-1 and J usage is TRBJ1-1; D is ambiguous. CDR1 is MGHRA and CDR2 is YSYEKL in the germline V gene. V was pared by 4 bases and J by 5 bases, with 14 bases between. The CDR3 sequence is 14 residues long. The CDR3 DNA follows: TGCGCCAGCAGCCCTCTCTTAACCGGGACTGAAGCTTTCTTT. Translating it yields CASSPLLTGTEAFF.

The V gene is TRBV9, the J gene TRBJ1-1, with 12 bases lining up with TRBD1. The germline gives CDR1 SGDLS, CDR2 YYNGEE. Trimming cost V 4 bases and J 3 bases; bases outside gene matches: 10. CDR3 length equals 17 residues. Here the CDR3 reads CASSSRDRGRLYTEAFF. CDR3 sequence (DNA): TGTGCCAGCAGCTCCCGGGACAGGGGGCGGTTGTACACTGAAGCTTTCTTT.

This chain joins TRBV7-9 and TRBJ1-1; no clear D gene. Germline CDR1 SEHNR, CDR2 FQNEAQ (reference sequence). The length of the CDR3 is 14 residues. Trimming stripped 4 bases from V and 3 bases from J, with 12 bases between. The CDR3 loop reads CASSSGPPYTEAFF. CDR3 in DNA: TGTGCCAGCAGCTCAGGCCCCCCATACACTGAAGCTTTCTTT.

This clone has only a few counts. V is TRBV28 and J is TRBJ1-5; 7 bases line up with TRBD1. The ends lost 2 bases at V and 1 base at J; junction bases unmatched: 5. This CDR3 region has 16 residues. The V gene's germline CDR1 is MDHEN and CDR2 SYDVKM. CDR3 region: CASSLQKGQSNQPQHF. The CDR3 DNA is TGTGCCAGCAGTTTACAGAAGGGACAGAGCAATCAGCCCCAGCATTTT.

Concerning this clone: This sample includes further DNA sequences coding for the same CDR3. Written as DNA, the CDR3 is TGTGCCAGCTCACTCTTAGCGGCGAGCACAGATACGCAGTATTTT. This encodes CASSLLAASTDTQYF. The rearrangement links TRBV18 to TRBJ2-3; a weak D match, TRBD2 (6 bases). The CDR3 has 15 residues. V lost 4 bases to trimming and J lost 0 bases, with 11 bases between them. CDR1 is KGHSH, CDR2 LQKENI, per germline. Looking up the rest from reference TRBV18 and TRBJ2-3 gives the full variable domain: NAGVMQNPRHLVRRRGQEARLRCSPMKGHSHVYWYRQLPEEGLKFMVYLQKENIIDESGMPKERFSAEFPKEGPSILRIQQVVRGDSAAYFCASSLLAASTDTQYFGPGTRLTVL.

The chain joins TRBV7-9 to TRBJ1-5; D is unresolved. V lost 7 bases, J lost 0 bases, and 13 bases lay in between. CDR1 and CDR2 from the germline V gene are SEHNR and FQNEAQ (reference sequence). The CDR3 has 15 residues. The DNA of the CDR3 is TGTGCCAGCACTCGAGGAACAAATAGCAATCAGCCCCAGCATTTT. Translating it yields CASTRGTNSNQPQHF.

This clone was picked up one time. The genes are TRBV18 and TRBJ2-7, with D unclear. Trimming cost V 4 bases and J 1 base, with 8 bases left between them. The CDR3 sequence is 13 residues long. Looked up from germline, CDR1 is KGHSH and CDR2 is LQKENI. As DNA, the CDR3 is TGTGCCAGCTCACTACTGGAGTCCTACGAGCAGTACTTC. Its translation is CASSLLESYEQYF.

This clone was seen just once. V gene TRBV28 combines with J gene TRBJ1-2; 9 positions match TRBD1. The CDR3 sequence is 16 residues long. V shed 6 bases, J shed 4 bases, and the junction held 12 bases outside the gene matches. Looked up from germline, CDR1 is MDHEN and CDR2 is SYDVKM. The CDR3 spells CASSSPLGTGLYGYTF. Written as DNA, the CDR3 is TGTGCCAGCAGCTCTCCGTTGGGGACAGGGCTCTATGGCTACACCTTC.

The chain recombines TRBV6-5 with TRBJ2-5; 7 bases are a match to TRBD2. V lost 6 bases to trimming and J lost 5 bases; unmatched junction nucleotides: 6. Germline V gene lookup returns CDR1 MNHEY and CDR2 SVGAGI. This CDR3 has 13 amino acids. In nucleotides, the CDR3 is TGTGCCAGCAGATGGGGGGGGATCGAGACCCAGTACTTC. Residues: CASRWGGIETQYF.

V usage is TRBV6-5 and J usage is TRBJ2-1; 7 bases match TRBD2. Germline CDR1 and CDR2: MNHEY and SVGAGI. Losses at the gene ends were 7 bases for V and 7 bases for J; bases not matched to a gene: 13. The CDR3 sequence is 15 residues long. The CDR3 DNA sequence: TGTGCCAGCAACCCAGACCTGCGGGGGTCTAATGAGCAGTTCTTC. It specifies CASNPDLRGSNEQFF.

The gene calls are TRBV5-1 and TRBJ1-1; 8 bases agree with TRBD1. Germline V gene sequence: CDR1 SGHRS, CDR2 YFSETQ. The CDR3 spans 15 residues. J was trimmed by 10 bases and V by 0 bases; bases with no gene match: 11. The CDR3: CASSLGVTGDFLAFF. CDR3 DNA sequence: TGCGCCAGCAGCTTGGGCGTGACAGGGGACTTCCTAGCTTTCTTT.

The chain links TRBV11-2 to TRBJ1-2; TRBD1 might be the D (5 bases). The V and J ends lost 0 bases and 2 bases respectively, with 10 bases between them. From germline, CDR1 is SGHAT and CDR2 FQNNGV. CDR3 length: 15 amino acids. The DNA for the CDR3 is TGTGCCAGCAGCTTAGATGACAGCGCGAACTATGGCTACACCTTC. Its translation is CASSLDDSANYGYTF. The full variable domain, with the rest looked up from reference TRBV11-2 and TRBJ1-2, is EAGVAQSPRYKIIEKRQSVAFWCNPISGHATLYWYQQILGQGPKLLIQFQNNGVVDDSQLPKDRFSAERLKGVDSTLKIQPAKLEDSAVYLCASSLDDSANYGYTFGSGTRLTVV.

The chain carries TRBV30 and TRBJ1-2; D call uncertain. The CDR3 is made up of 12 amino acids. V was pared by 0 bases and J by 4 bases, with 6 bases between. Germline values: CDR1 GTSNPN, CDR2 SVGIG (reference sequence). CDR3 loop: CAWSVSLYGYTF. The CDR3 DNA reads TGTGCCTGGAGTGTATCTCTCTATGGCTACACCTTC.

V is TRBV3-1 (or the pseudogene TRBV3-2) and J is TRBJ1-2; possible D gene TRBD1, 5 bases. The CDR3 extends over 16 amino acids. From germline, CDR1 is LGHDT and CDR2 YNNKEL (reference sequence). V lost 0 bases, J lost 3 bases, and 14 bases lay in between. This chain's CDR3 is CASSQEPRGFDYGYTF. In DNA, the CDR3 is TGTGCCAGCAGCCAAGAGCCCCGGGGGTTCGACTATGGCTACACCTTC.

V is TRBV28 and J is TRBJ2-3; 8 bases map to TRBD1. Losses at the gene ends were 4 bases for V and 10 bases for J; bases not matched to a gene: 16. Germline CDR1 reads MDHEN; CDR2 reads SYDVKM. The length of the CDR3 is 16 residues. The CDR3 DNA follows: TGTGCCAGCAGTTCCGCGGTCGGGACAGGCGCCGGATCGCAGTATTTT. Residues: CASSSAVGTGAGSQYF.

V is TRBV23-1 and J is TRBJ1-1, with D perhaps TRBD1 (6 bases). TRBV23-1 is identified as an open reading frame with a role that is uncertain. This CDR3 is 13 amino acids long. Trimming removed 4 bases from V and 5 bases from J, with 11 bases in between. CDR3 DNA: TGCGCCAGCAGTCCAGGGGAGGGGACTGAAGCTTTCTTT. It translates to CASSPGEGTEAFF.

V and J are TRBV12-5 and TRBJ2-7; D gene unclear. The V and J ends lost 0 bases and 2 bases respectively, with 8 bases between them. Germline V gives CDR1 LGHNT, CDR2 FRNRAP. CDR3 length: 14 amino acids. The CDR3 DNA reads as TGTGCTAGTGGTTTGGTAGTTGGCACCTACGAGCAGTACTTC. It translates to CASGLVVGTYEQYF.

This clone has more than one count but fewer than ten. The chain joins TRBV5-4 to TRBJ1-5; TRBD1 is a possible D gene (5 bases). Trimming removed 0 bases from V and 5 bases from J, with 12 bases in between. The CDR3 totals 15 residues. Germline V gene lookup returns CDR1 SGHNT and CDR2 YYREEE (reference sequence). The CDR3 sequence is CASSLGQGRDQPQHF. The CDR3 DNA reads TGTGCCAGCAGCTTGGGGCAGGGCCGAGATCAGCCCCAGCATTTT.

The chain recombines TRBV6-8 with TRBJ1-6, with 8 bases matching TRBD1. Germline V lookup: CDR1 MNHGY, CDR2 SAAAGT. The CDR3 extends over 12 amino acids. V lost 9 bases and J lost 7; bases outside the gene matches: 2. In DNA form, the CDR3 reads TGTGCCAGTGACAGGGGAAATTCACCCCTCCACTTT. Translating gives CASDRGNSPLHF.

CDR3 bases: TGTGCCAGTAGTATATCTCCAGGGAACTATGGCTACACCTTC. This gives the protein CASSISPGNYGYTF. This chain links TRBV19 with TRBJ1-2, with D possibly TRBD1 on 5 matching bases. The CDR3 runs to 14 residues. The V and J ends lost 2 bases and 2 bases respectively, with 9 bases between them. The germline V gene has CDR1 LNHDA and CDR2 SQIVND (reference sequence).

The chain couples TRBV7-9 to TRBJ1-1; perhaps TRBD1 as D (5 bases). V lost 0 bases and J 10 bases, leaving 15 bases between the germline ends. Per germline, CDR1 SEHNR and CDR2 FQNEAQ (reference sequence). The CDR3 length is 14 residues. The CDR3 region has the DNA TGTGCCAGCAGCTTAGCGTTGGGGCCGGGTGGAGCTTTCTTT. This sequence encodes CASSLALGPGGAFF.

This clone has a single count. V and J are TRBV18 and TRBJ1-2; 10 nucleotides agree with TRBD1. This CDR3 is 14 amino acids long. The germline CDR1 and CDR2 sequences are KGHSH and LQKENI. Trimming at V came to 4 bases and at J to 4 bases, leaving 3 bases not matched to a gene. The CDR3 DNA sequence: TGTGCCAGCTCACGAGGGGACAGGGGCTATGGCTACACCTTC. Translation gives CASSRGDRGYGYTF. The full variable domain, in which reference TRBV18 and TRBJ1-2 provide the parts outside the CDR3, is NAGVMQNPRHLVRRRGQEARLRCSPMKGHSHVYWYRQLPEEGLKFMVYLQKENIIDESGMPKERFSAEFPKEGPSILRIQQVVRGDSAAYFCASSRGDRGYGYTFGSGTRLTVV.

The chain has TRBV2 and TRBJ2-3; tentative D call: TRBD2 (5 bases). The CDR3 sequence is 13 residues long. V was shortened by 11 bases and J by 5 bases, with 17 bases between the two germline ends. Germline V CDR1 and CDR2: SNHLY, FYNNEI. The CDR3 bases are TGTGCCCCAGCGGCACAAGGGAAAGATACGCAGTATTTT. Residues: CAPAAQGKDTQYF.

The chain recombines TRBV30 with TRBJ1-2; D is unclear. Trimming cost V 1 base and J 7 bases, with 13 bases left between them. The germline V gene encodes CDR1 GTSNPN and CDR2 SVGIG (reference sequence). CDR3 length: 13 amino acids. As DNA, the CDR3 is TGTGCCTGGAGTGGGCGAAACAGCGGTGGCTACACCTTC. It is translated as CAWSGRNSGGYTF.

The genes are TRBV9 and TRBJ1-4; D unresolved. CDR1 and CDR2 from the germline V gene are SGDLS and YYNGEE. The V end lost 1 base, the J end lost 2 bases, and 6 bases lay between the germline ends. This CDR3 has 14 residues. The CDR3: CASSVSSTNEKLFF. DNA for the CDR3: TGTGCCAGCAGCGTATCTAGTACTAATGAAAAACTGTTTTTT.

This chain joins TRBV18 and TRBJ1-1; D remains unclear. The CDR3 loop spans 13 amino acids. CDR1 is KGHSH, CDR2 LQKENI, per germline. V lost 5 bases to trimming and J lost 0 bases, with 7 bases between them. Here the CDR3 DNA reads TGTGCCAGCTCATCCGACATGAACACTGAAGCTTTCTTT. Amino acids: CASSSDMNTEAFF. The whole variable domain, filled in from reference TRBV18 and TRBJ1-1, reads NAGVMQNPRHLVRRRGQEARLRCSPMKGHSHVYWYRQLPEEGLKFMVYLQKENIIDESGMPKERFSAEFPKEGPSILRIQQVVRGDSAAYFCASSSDMNTEAFFGQGTRLTVV.

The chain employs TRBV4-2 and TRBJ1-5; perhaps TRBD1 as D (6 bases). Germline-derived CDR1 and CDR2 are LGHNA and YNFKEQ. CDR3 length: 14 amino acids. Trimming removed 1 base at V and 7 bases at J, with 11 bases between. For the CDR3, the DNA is TGTGCCAGCAGCCAAGGGGGACAAGGCCAGCCCCAGCATTTT. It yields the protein CASSQGGQGQPQHF.

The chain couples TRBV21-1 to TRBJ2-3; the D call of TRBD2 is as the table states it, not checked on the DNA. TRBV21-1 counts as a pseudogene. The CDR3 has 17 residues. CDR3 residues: CASRTGSGRSLGGLQYF. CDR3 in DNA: TGTGCCAGCAGGACCGGGAGCGGGAGGTCCTTAGGTGGTTTGCAGTATTTT.

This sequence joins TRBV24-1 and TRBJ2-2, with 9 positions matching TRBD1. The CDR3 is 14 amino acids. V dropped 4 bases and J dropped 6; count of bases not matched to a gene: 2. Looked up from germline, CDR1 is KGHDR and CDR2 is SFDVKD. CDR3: CATSEQGAAGELFF. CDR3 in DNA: TGTGCCACCAGTGAACAGGGGGCGGCCGGGGAGCTGTTTTTT.